The 16 T cell receptor beta chains in this list originate from one sample, sequenced in a study of CD8 T cells in Susac syndrome. When the RNA was reverse transcribed, random hexamers were used with an input of roughly 0.45 to 1 ug. TCRdb re-derived calls from the immunoSEQ multiplex PCR reads in MiXCR, one entry per CDR3 protein. This table holds about 300,000 distinct CDR3 sequences, around 90% found once. The sample comprised CD4+ T cells from PBMCs. All receptors come from a human donor with multiple sclerosis.

On this clonotype itself: The germline gene is not matched at one end of the junction; a read error may be the cause. The chain employs TRBV7-7 and TRBJ2-5, with 10 bases matching TRBD1. This CDR3 has 14 residues. Germline lookup yields CDR1 SSHAT and CDR2 FNYEAQ (reference sequence). CDR3 protein: CASSYRTGGETQYF. The CDR3 DNA sequence: TGTGCTAGCAGCTATCGGACAGGGGGAGAGACCCAGTACTTC.

The chain recombines TRBV7-3 with TRBJ1-6; 7 bases are a match to TRBD1. The length of the CDR3 is 17 residues. Germline CDR1 is SGHTA and CDR2 is FQGTGA. With V trimmed by 5 bases and J by 3 bases, 10 bases remained unmatched. For the CDR3, the DNA is TGTGCCAGCAGCCAACCTTGGGGACAGTACTATAATTCACCCCTCCACTTT. Encoded protein: CASSQPWGQYYNSPLHF.

The chain is built from TRBV7-2 and TRBJ1-2, with TRBD1 as a possible D gene (5 bases). The CDR3 is made up of 12 amino acids. V lost 0 bases, J lost 13 bases, and 12 bases lay in between. Germline CDR1 reads SGHTA; CDR2 reads FQGNSA. The CDR3, as DNA: TGTGCCAGCAGCTTAGCTGGGTGGAGGGGCACCTTC. Translated: CASSLAGWRGTF.

This clonotype appeared a single time. The rearrangement uses TRBV14 and TRBJ1-2; no clear D gene. With 1 base removed from V and 3 bases from J, the gap between germline ends came to 6 bases. This CDR3 spans 13 amino acids. The germline V gene encodes CDR1 SGHDN and CDR2 FVKESK. Here the CDR3 reads CASSQVAHYGYTF. CDR3 bases: TGTGCCAGCAGCCAAGTAGCGCACTATGGCTACACCTTC.

This clonotype occurred a few times. CDR3: CSARKPGLAREQYF. The CDR3 DNA follows: TGCAGTGCTAGAAAACCGGGACTAGCGAGGGAGCAGTACTTC. The J gene is TRBJ2-7, the V gene TRBV20-1; the match to TRBD2 covers 10 bases. This CDR3 is 14 amino acids long. CDR1 and CDR2 from the germline V gene are DFQATT and SNEGSKA (reference sequence). V dropped 2 bases and J dropped 7; count of bases not matched to a gene: 8.

The chain links TRBV9 to TRBJ2-5, with D unresolved. The CDR3 covers 13 residues. V lost 0 bases to trimming and J lost 3 bases, with 6 bases between them. Germline-derived CDR1 and CDR2 are SGDLS and YYNGEE. Written as DNA, the CDR3 is TGTGCCAGCAGCGTAGGTGTTGAAGAGACCCAGTACTTC. It translates to CASSVGVEETQYF.

The chain is built from TRBV13 and TRBJ1-1; weak D call: TRBD1 (5 bases). Germline CDR1 reads PRHDT; CDR2 reads FYEKMQ (reference sequence). The CDR3 runs 15 residues. V was pared by 5 bases and J by 0 bases, with 13 bases between. The CDR3 sequence is CASSLRGPVNTEAFF. DNA for the CDR3: TGTGCCAGCAGCCTCCGGGGCCCAGTGAACACTGAAGCTTTCTTT.

The chain has TRBV7-9 and TRBJ1-5; D may be TRBD1 (5 bases). CDR1 is SEHNR and CDR2 is FQNEAQ in the germline V gene (reference sequence). The V gene lost 4 bases and the J gene lost 4 bases, with 8 bases spanning the gap. This CDR3 comprises 13 residues. CDR3 sequence (DNA): TGTGCCAGCAGCTGGGACGTAAATCAGCCCCAGCATTTT. This gives the protein CASSWDVNQPQHF.

This chain links TRBV2 with TRBJ1-2, with D unclear. This CDR3 is 14 amino acids long. Looked up from germline, CDR1 is SNHLY and CDR2 is FYNNEI. The ends were cut back, 8 bases at V and 4 bases at J, with 17 bases in the middle. CDR3 DNA sequence: TGTGCCAGCTCCCGTCTGCCGGGGTCCTATGGCTACACCTTC. This gives the protein CASSRLPGSYGYTF.

The V and J genes are TRBV30 and TRBJ2-7; the match to TRBD1 covers 7 bases. Germline CDR1 reads GTSNPN; CDR2 reads SVGIG (reference sequence). The CDR3 is made up of 13 amino acids. V trimming: 3 bases; J trimming: 5 bases; junction bases outside the gene matches: 7. The CDR3 DNA follows: TGTGCCTGGAGGGGACAGCCGGTGGACGAGCAGTACTTC. This translates into CAWRGQPVDEQYF.

This clonotype has a single count. The rearrangement uses TRBV6-1 and TRBJ2-7; 10 positions match TRBD1. In germline, CDR1 is MNHNS, CDR2 SASEGT. V gave up 0 bases and J gave up 4 bases; unmatched junction bases: 6. The CDR3 is 16 amino acids. Here the CDR3 reads CASSEADRGLRYEQYF. CDR3 DNA: TGTGCCAGCAGTGAAGCCGACAGGGGGCTCAGGTACGAGCAGTACTTC.

The J gene is TRBJ1-5, the V gene TRBV19, with D maybe TRBD1 (5 bases). Germline CDR1 reads LNHDA; CDR2 reads SQIVND (reference sequence). V lost 5 bases to trimming and J lost 11 bases, with 22 bases between them. This CDR3 region has 15 residues. The CDR3 protein is CASSPRQRDLLAQHF. The CDR3 coding sequence is TGTGCCAGTAGTCCGCGACAGAGAGACCTCCTAGCCCAGCATTTT.

The chain joins TRBV5-1 to TRBJ2-7; 8 positions match TRBD2. V lost 0 bases, J lost 1 base, and 3 bases stayed unmatched. The CDR3 spans 15 residues. Germline CDR1 and CDR2: SGHRS and YFSETQ. The CDR3 loop reads CASSLAGGQSYEQYF. The CDR3 DNA reads TGCGCCAGCAGCTTGGCGGGGGGGCAATCCTACGAGCAGTACTTC. Drawing the rest from reference TRBV5-1 and TRBJ2-7, the complete variable domain is KAGVTQTPRYLIKTRGQQVTLSCSPISGHRSVSWYQQTPGQGLQFLFEYFSETQRNKGNFPGRFSGRQFSNSRSEMNVSTLELGDSALYLCASSLAGGQSYEQYFGPGTRLTVT.

The chain joins TRBV30 to TRBJ1-1; 7 bases fit TRBD1. The CDR3 extends over 17 amino acids. The germline V gene encodes CDR1 GTSNPN and CDR2 SVGIG (reference sequence). V lost 1 base to trimming and J lost 1 base; unmatched junction nucleotides: 12. The CDR3 DNA reads TGTGCCTGGAGTGGAGACAGGGATCCGACACGGAACACTGAAGCTTTCTTT. It specifies CAWSGDRDPTRNTEAFF. Combining the CDR3 with reference TRBV30 and TRBJ1-1 gives the whole variable domain SQTIHQWPATLVQPVGSPLSLECTVEGTSNPNLYWYRQAAGRGLQLLFYSVGIGQISSEVPQNLSASRPQDRQFILSSKKLLLSDSGFYLCAWSGDRDPTRNTEAFFGQGTRLTVV.

The chain has TRBV6-5 and TRBJ2-7; tentative D call: TRBD2 (7 bases). This CDR3 is 15 amino acids long. Germline V CDR1 and CDR2: MNHEY, SVGAGI. Trimming pared 2 bases from V and 4 bases from J, leaving 15 bases between. CDR3 region: CASSYGRGAVYEQYF. Here the CDR3 DNA reads TGTGCCAGCAGTTACGGGAGGGGGGCTGTGTACGAGCAGTACTTC.

The V call is TRBV7-2, the J call TRBJ2-7; 9 bases align to TRBD2. Germline V gene lookup returns CDR1 SGHTA and CDR2 FQGNSA. The CDR3 extends over 12 amino acids. The junction had 0 bases not matched to a gene; V was cut back by 2 bases and J by 7 bases. In DNA, the CDR3 is TGTGCCAGCAGCTTACTAGCGGGGGAGCAGTACTTC. It translates to CASSLLAGEQYF.